These 14 T cell receptor beta chains originate from one sample sequenced in a study of multiple sclerosis patients with progressive multifocal leukoencephalopathy (dated by TCRdb to the late 2010s). Library preparation was by the immunoSEQ multiplex PCR assay. This immuneACCESS table, as held by TCRdb, lists in-frame sequences with V and J called but not all clones. Of the missing ones, under half trace to an unresolved V gene in checked studies; the others have no known cause. The sample table holds about 32,000 clones, of which 80% to 95% were seen once. The ten largest clones take up less than 2% of the sample. Sample time point, as interpreted from the label and publication: before natalizumab initiation. The sample comprised PBMCs. Every receptor here comes from a young man with multiple sclerosis.

The rearrangement uses TRBV19 and TRBJ1-2; 7 positions match TRBD1. The CDR3 length is 16 residues. V was pared by 6 bases and J by 2 bases, with 12 bases of the junction left unmatched. Germline V CDR1 and CDR2: LNHDA, SQIVND (reference sequence). The CDR3 nucleotides are TGTGCCAGTAGCAAAGACAGGGCAAGTTCCAACTATGGCTACACCTTC. Amino acid sequence: CASSKDRASSNYGYTF.

This chain uses TRBV19 with TRBJ1-1; D remains unclear. Germline values: CDR1 LNHDA, CDR2 SQIVND (reference sequence). The V end was cut by 5 bases, the J end by 4 bases, with 14 bases between. This CDR3 has 14 residues. CDR3 in amino acids: CASSGSLGRTEAFF. For the CDR3, the DNA is TGTGCCAGTAGTGGGTCGTTAGGGCGCACTGAAGCTTTCTTT.

The chain carries TRBV7-3 and TRBJ2-7, with TRBD1 identical over 8 bases. The CDR3 is 19 residues long. The trim removed 4 bases at V and 3 bases at J, leaving 20 bases unmatched. The germline V gene encodes CDR1 SGHTA and CDR2 FQGTGA. CDR3 nucleotide sequence: TGTGCCAGCAGCTGTATAATACCGGTTCCGGGACAGGTTTGCTACGAGCAGTACTTC. This encodes CASSCIIPVPGQVCYEQYF. The full variable domain, rest sourced from reference TRBV7-3 and TRBJ2-7, is GAGVSQTPSNKVTEKGKYVELRCDPISGHTALYWYRQSLGQGPEFLIYFQGTGAADDSGLPNDRFFAVRPEGSVSTLKIQRTERGDSAVYLCASSCIIPVPGQVCYEQYFGPGTRLTVT.

The V and J genes are TRBV29-1 and TRBJ2-1; no clear D gene. The CDR3 has 11 residues. Per the germline V gene, CDR1 is SQVTM and CDR2 is ANQGSEA. V dropped 3 bases and J dropped 8 bases, with 8 bases sitting between them. Here the CDR3 reads CSVDHTYEQFF. In DNA form, the CDR3 reads TGCAGCGTTGACCATACTTATGAGCAGTTCTTC.

The V gene is TRBV27, the J gene TRBJ1-1; no firm D call. The V end was cut by 6 bases, the J end by 1 base, with 12 bases between. Germline V gene sequence: CDR1 MNHEY, CDR2 SMNVEV (reference sequence). The CDR3 contains 14 residues. DNA of the CDR3: TGTGCCAGCAGACCGACACCGAGGAACACTGAAGCTTTCTTT. Translated, it gives CASRPTPRNTEAFF.

This rearrangement joins TRBV19 to TRBJ2-7, with D maybe TRBD2 (6 bases). CDR3 length: 14 residues. Trimming took off 4 bases at V and 2 bases at J, with 12 bases between the two ends. CDR1 and CDR2 (germline): LNHDA, SQIVND (reference sequence). DNA of the CDR3: TGTGCCAGTAGTACGGGAGCAGCCCCCTACGAGCAGTACTTC. Its protein is CASSTGAAPYEQYF. The full variable domain, its missing parts supplied by reference TRBV19 and TRBJ2-7, is DGGITQSPKYLFRKEGQNVTLSCEQNLNHDAMYWYRQDPGQGLRLIYYSQIVNDFQKGDIAEGYSVSREKKESFPLTVTSAQKNPTAFYLCASSTGAAPYEQYFGPGTRLTVT.

The V and J genes are TRBV30 and TRBJ2-1; no reliable D call. The CDR3 runs to 15 residues. Between the trimmed V and J ends, which lost 5 bases and 4 bases, there was a span of 18 bases. Looked up from germline, CDR1 is GTSNPN and CDR2 is SVGIG (reference sequence). CDR3 sequence: CAWSTGSWEYNEQFF. As DNA, the CDR3 is TGTGCCTGGTCCACCGGTTCCTGGGAATACAATGAGCAGTTCTTC.

J is TRBJ2-1 and V is TRBV9, with TRBD2 matching over 12 bases. Looked up from germline, CDR1 is SGDLS and CDR2 is YYNGEE. The CDR3 has 16 amino acids. The V gene end was trimmed by 4 bases and the J gene end by 3 bases; junction bases not matched to a gene: 5. CDR3 sequence reads: CASSRLAGGVYNEQFF. In DNA form, the CDR3 reads TGTGCCAGCAGCCGTCTAGCGGGAGGGGTCTACAATGAGCAGTTCTTC. The variable domain in full, with the rest retrieved from reference TRBV9 and TRBJ2-1, is DSGVTQTPKHLITATGQRVTLRCSPRSGDLSVYWYQQSLDQGLQFLIQYYNGEERAKGNILERFSAQQFPDLHSELNLSSLELGDSALYFCASSRLAGGVYNEQFFGPGTRLTVL.

This sequence joins TRBV25-1 and TRBJ2-6, with TRBD1 matching 8 bases. Germline CDR1 MGHDK, CDR2 SYGVNS. V lost 10 bases, J lost 3 bases, and 11 bases stayed unmatched. The CDR3 sequence is 16 residues long. The CDR3 DNA reads as TGTGCCACCTATCCAGGGGGCTCGGTTGGGGCCAACGTCCTGACTTTC. It translates to CATYPGGSVGANVLTF. Looking up the rest from reference TRBV25-1 and TRBJ2-6 gives the full variable domain: EADIYQTPRYLVIGTGKKITLECSQTMGHDKMYWYQQDPGMELHLIHYSYGVNSTEKGDLSSESTVSRIRTEHFPLTLESARPSHTSQYLCATYPGGSVGANVLTFGAGSRLTVL.

The chain is built from TRBV5-1 and TRBJ2-1, with 7 bases identical to TRBD2. From germline, CDR1 is SGHRS and CDR2 YFSETQ. With 4 bases clipped from V and 9 bases from J, the junction kept 7 bases outside the gene matches. The CDR3 covers 13 residues. The CDR3: CASSAGTGGEQFF. The CDR3 coding sequence is TGCGCCAGCAGCGCGGGGACGGGGGGTGAGCAGTTCTTC.

V gene TRBV10-3 combines with J gene TRBJ2-1, with D tentatively TRBD2 (5 bases). CDR3 length equals 14 residues. CDR1 and CDR2 (germline): ENHRY, SYGVKD. The V and J ends lost 4 bases and 8 bases respectively, with 15 bases between them. The chain's CDR3 is CAISGELGIDEQFF. In DNA, the CDR3 is TGTGCCATCAGTGGGGAACTAGGAATCGATGAGCAGTTCTTC.

The CDR3 here is CASSQGAGLGTDTQYF. The DNA for the CDR3 is TGCGCCAGCAGCCAAGGGGCAGGACTAGGGACAGATACGCAGTATTTT. The rearrangement uses TRBV4-3 and TRBJ2-3; 7 bases are shared with TRBD2. There are 16 residues in the CDR3. V dropped 1 base and J dropped 3; count of bases not matched to a gene: 7. Per germline, CDR1 LGHNA and CDR2 YSLEER.

This chain links TRBV7-2 with TRBJ2-1; D gene unclear. V lost 3 bases and J 9 bases, leaving 15 bases between the germline ends. This CDR3 spans 14 amino acids. The germline V gene has CDR1 SGHTA and CDR2 FQGNSA. This CDR3 reads CASSFFLEGSEQFF. CDR3 sequence (DNA): TGTGCCAGCAGCTTCTTCCTAGAAGGCAGTGAGCAGTTCTTC.

This clone appeared once. The V gene is TRBV5-4, the J gene TRBJ2-1; TRBD2 aligns across 10 bases. The CDR3 consists of 15 residues. With V trimmed by 5 bases and J by 7 bases, 9 bases remained unmatched. Germline V gene data show CDR1 as SGHNT and CDR2 as YYREEE (reference sequence). The DNA of the CDR3 is TGTGCCAGCAGTCCCGAGCGGGAGGGATTTAATGAGCAGTTCTTC. Translation: CASSPEREGFNEQFF.